These 22 T cell receptor beta chains were all obtained from the same sample, sequenced in a study of blood T cell repertoires in COVID-19. The data were produced by immunoSEQ multiplex PCR, yet TCRdb's version contains in-frame clones alone and is incomplete. The table lists some 200,000 clones, around 80% of them singletons. Sequences were obtained from peripheral blood. These receptors originate from a woman older than 75 with acute or convalescent COVID-19.

The rearrangement uses TRBV30 and TRBJ2-7; 9 nucleotides align to TRBD1. The CDR3 runs to 14 residues. CDR1 is GTSNPN and CDR2 is SVGIG in the germline V gene (reference sequence). V was pared by 1 base and J by 2 bases, with 3 bases of the junction left unmatched. CDR3 sequence reads: CAWSADRGAYEQYF. The CDR3 region has the DNA TGTGCCTGGAGTGCGGACAGGGGAGCCTACGAGCAGTACTTC.

The gene calls are TRBV12-3 or TRBV12-4 and TRBJ2-4; D may be TRBD2 (6 bases). The CDR3 is made up of 13 amino acids. V shed 3 bases and J shed 8 bases, with 11 bases lying between them. This chain's CDR3 is CASSFLEGDIQYF. The CDR3 DNA reads TGTGCCAGCAGTTTTTTGGAGGGTGACATTCAGTACTTC.

The chain employs TRBV4-3 and TRBJ1-1; no definite D call. The V gene's germline CDR1 is LGHNA and CDR2 YSLEER. The V gene lost 6 bases and the J gene lost 14 bases, with 25 bases spanning the gap. The CDR3 is 14 residues long. The CDR3 DNA reads as TGCGCCAGCAGTCCAGAAGGCTTTATAGCGAGAATGTTCTTT. Encoded protein: CASSPEGFIARMFF.

This sequence joins TRBV3-1 (or the pseudogene TRBV3-2) and TRBJ1-4; 9 bases line up with TRBD1. Losses at the gene ends were 2 bases for V and 11 bases for J; bases not matched to a gene: 9. Germline loops: CDR1 LGHDT, CDR2 YNNKEL (reference sequence). CDR3 length: 15 residues. This CDR3 is CASSQLGTGIRKLFF. DNA for the CDR3: TGTGCCAGCAGCCAACTCGGGACAGGGATTAGGAAACTGTTTTTT.

The chain employs TRBV6-2 or TRBV6-3 and TRBJ2-5, with 8 bases fitting TRBD2. CDR3 length equals 16 residues. Germline assignment: CDR1 MNHEY and CDR2 SVGEGT. The J segment lost 4 bases and the V segment lost 0 bases, leaving 7 bases of the junction unmatched. This CDR3 reads CASSYSRARGVETQYF. As DNA, the CDR3 is TGTGCCAGCAGTTACTCGAGGGCGCGGGGGGTAGAGACCCAGTACTTC.

The chain carries TRBV7-3 and TRBJ2-1; 9 bases are a match to TRBD1. This CDR3 spans 15 amino acids. Germline V gene lookup returns CDR1 SGHTA and CDR2 FQGTGA. V shed 0 bases, J shed 7 bases, and the junction held 4 bases outside the gene matches. The CDR3 region is CASSLTRQGVNEQFF. DNA of the CDR3: TGTGCCAGCAGCTTAACGCGACAGGGGGTAAATGAGCAGTTCTTC.

A single count supports this clone. The chain joins TRBV19 to TRBJ1-1, with a weak D call TRBD1 (5 bases). Trimming stripped 5 bases from V and 2 bases from J, with 12 bases between. Germline V gene data show CDR1 as LNHDA and CDR2 as SQIVND (reference sequence). The CDR3 covers 14 residues. The CDR3 loop reads CASSATRANTEAFF. The CDR3 DNA is TGTGCCAGTAGTGCCACCAGGGCAAACACTGAAGCTTTCTTT.

The V gene is TRBV9, the J gene TRBJ2-3; D perhaps matches TRBD2 (5 bases). V lost 0 bases and J 6 bases, leaving 11 bases between the germline ends. The germline V gene encodes CDR1 SGDLS and CDR2 YYNGEE. This CDR3 contains 14 residues. CDR3: CASSVGRPGDTQYF. The CDR3 DNA follows: TGTGCCAGCAGCGTAGGGAGGCCGGGCGATACGCAGTATTTT.

The J gene is TRBJ2-1, the V gene TRBV5-1; TRBD2 matches 9 bases. V shed 2 bases and J 9 bases; nucleotides not matched to a gene: 9. CDR1 is SGHRS and CDR2 is YFSETQ in the germline V gene. This CDR3 contains 15 residues. CDR3 residues: CASSLNSGSQGEQFF. The CDR3 DNA reads TGCGCCAGCAGCTTAAATAGCGGGAGCCAGGGTGAGCAGTTCTTC.

This chain uses TRBV2 with TRBJ2-5; 8 nucleotides align to TRBD2. Per the germline V gene, CDR1 is SNHLY and CDR2 is FYNNEI. The V segment lost 6 bases and the J segment 4 bases; nucleotides outside the gene matches: 4. There are 13 residues in the CDR3. The CDR3 DNA sequence: TGTGCCAGCAGCGGACTAGCTTCAGAGACCCAGTACTTC. Translating gives CASSGLASETQYF.

The chain couples TRBV24-1 to TRBJ2-1; 11 bases agree with TRBD2. Germline trimming cut 4 bases from V and 8 bases from J; bases unmatched to any gene: 12. The CDR3 covers 17 residues. Germline CDR1 and CDR2: KGHDR and SFDVKD. The CDR3 is CATSDPYTSGSIDEQFF. Here the CDR3 DNA reads TGTGCCACCAGTGACCCTTATACTAGCGGGAGTATCGATGAGCAGTTCTTC.

This rearrangement joins TRBV27 to TRBJ2-3; D perhaps matches TRBD2 (7 bases). The V end was cut by 9 bases, the J end by 4 bases, with 17 bases between. Germline assignment: CDR1 MNHEY and CDR2 SMNVEV (reference sequence). This CDR3 comprises 14 residues. CDR3: CASQGRAVSDTQYF. CDR3 nucleotide sequence: TGTGCCAGTCAGGGGAGGGCCGTCTCAGATACGCAGTATTTT.

V gene TRBV5-1 combines with J gene TRBJ1-3, with D possibly being TRBD1 (5 bases). Germline loops: CDR1 SGHRS, CDR2 YFSETQ. The CDR3 has 16 residues. Trimming cost V 0 bases and J 1 base, with 11 bases left between them. The DNA for the CDR3 is TGCGCCAGCAGCTTGGGAGTTGCAGGGTCTGGAAACACCATATATTTT. Translating gives CASSLGVAGSGNTIYF. Combining the CDR3 with reference TRBV5-1 and TRBJ1-3 gives the whole variable domain KAGVTQTPRYLIKTRGQQVTLSCSPISGHRSVSWYQQTPGQGLQFLFEYFSETQRNKGNFPGRFSGRQFSNSRSEMNVSTLELGDSALYLCASSLGVAGSGNTIYFGEGSWLTVV.

The J gene is TRBJ1-3, the V gene TRBV10-3; 7 bases line up with TRBD1. V trimming: 2 bases; J trimming: 0 bases; junction bases outside the gene matches: 10. The CDR3 sequence is 18 residues long. The germline V gene encodes CDR1 ENHRY and CDR2 SYGVKD. CDR3 DNA: TGTGCCATCAGTGAGAGACCTGGAGGGGGCGGCTCTGGAAACACCATATATTTT. Translated, it gives CAISERPGGGGSGNTIYF.

J is TRBJ2-1 and V is TRBV19; 9 nucleotides align to TRBD2. The CDR3 contains 15 residues. Trimming cost V 1 base and J 13 bases; bases outside gene matches: 11. Germline assignment: CDR1 LNHDA and CDR2 SQIVND (reference sequence). The CDR3 protein is CASSIVVAGVYAQFF. The CDR3 bases are TGTGCCAGTAGTATAGTGGTAGCGGGAGTTTATGCTCAGTTCTTC. The full variable domain, in which reference TRBV19 and TRBJ2-1 provide the parts outside the CDR3, is DGGITQSPKYLFRKEGQNVTLSCEQNLNHDAMYWYRQDPGQGLRLIYYSQIVNDFQKGDIAEGYSVSREKKESFPLTVTSAQKNPTAFYLCASSIVVAGVYAQFFGPGTRLTVL.

The V gene is TRBV6-5, the J gene TRBJ1-4, with TRBD1 matching over 9 bases. Germline trimming cut 4 bases from V and 0 bases from J; bases unmatched to any gene: 3. The CDR3 is 16 amino acids. Germline V gives CDR1 MNHEY, CDR2 SVGAGI. CDR3 sequence reads: CASSLDRGATNEKLFF. The CDR3 DNA reads TGTGCCAGCAGTTTGGACAGGGGCGCAACTAATGAAAAACTGTTTTTT.

The chain couples TRBV20-1 to TRBJ1-5, with 8 bases matching TRBD1. Germline V lookup: CDR1 DFQATT, CDR2 SNEGSKA (reference sequence). V lost 6 bases and J lost 8; bases outside the gene matches: 15. CDR3 length: 15 residues. The DNA for the CDR3 is TGCAGTGCAAGTTGGTCAGGACAGGGCGCGGAGCCCCAGCATTTT. Protein: CSASWSGQGAEPQHF.

The V call is TRBV5-1, the J call TRBJ1-1, with 8 bases matching TRBD1. The CDR3 is 14 amino acids. V was clipped by 2 bases and J by 6 bases; unmatched bases: 6. Germline V gene lookup returns CDR1 SGHRS and CDR2 YFSETQ. This chain's CDR3 is CASSFTGQGSEAFF. CDR3 bases: TGCGCCAGCAGCTTTACAGGACAGGGTTCTGAAGCTTTCTTT.

This clone was seen just once. V and J are TRBV24-1 and TRBJ2-1; D is undetermined. V gave up 4 bases and J gave up 4 bases, with 7 bases separating them. CDR1 is KGHDR and CDR2 is SFDVKD in the germline V gene. CDR3 length: 13 residues. The DNA of the CDR3 is TGTGCCACCAGTGACCCTGTATACAATGAGCAGTTCTTC. Translation: CATSDPVYNEQFF.

The chain joins TRBV4-3 to TRBJ2-5; D ambiguous. The CDR3 spans 13 residues. The ends were cut back, 0 bases at V and 2 bases at J, with 4 bases in the middle. CDR1 and CDR2 from the germline V gene are LGHNA and YSLEER. CDR3 DNA: TGCGCCAGCAGCCAAGATTCACAAGAGACCCAGTACTTC. Translated: CASSQDSQETQYF.

The J gene is TRBJ2-1, the V gene TRBV24-1, with TRBD2 identical over 10 bases. From germline, CDR1 is KGHDR and CDR2 SFDVKD. V shed 4 bases and J 7 bases; nucleotides not matched to a gene: 6. The CDR3 sequence is 15 residues long. CDR3: CATSDLGLATNEQFF. The CDR3 DNA is TGTGCCACCAGTGACCTGGGACTAGCGACGAATGAGCAGTTCTTC.

This clone was seen just once. CDR3 in DNA: TGTGCCAGCAGCTTAGGCGGGACAGGGTTCGAGCAGTACTTC. Its protein product is CASSLGGTGFEQYF. The chain combines TRBV7-8 with TRBJ2-7; 9 nucleotides agree with TRBD1. The V and J ends lost 1 base and 6 bases, in that order; junction bases with no gene match: 4. Per the germline V gene, CDR1 is SGHVS and CDR2 is FQNEAQ. This CDR3 is 14 amino acids long.